This TCR beta chain came from a study of metastatic and nonmetastatic thyroid tumors. Study-wide context: Across peripheral blood and tumor or nodule tissue samples taken from malignant and benign thyroid patients, the repertoires were compared with one another. General observations from the study: Benign nodules were reported to have significantly lower TCR beta diversity than malignant thyroid tumors, in blood and tumor.

Thyroid surgery was performed in patients who had received no treatment beforehand. CDR3 length: 13 residues. Between the trimmed V and J ends, which lost 9 bases and 8 bases, there was a span of 18 bases. In germline, CDR1 is SNHLY, CDR2 FYNNEI. As handled by the study authors: Built for papillary thyroid cancer, a distant-metastasis classifier drew on CDR3 differences across clinicopathological groups. Via MiXCR, TCRdb re-called the PCR reads. The V and J calls come from TCRdb's annotation, not from the publication. The sample has around 15,000 clones, roughly 13% seen once; the top ten hold about 28%. This clone was observed at least ten times. Its antigen is as yet unknown.

Sequencing used blood. This receptor was identified in a female donor with papillary thyroid cancer or a benign thyroid nodule (not recorded which). Some clones in this sample may be carry-over from other donors' samples. The rearrangement uses TRBV2 and TRBJ2-3, with D maybe TRBD1 (5 bases). CDR3 sequence reads: CARSTVTGTTQYF. Here the CDR3 DNA reads TGTGCCAGATCGACAGTTACAGGTACTACGCAGTATTTT.